What follows is one T cell receptor (beta chain) and its context. This clonotype was counted ten times or more. Its antigen has not been determined. There are no base qualities to consult, and no much larger clone falls within one base. cDNA was synthesized by template-switch 5'RACE using a primer carrying a 10-nucleotide random unique molecular identifier by which each TCR transcript was tagged. Over 180 million TCR-beta sequences, covering 15-18 subjects, were produced in each sequencing run. Total RNA was extracted with the RNeasy kit. TCR-beta VDJ regions were amplified with primers for the TCR constant region and the 5'RACE anchor, using the KAPA Real-time Library Amplification kit. Sample indexes and Illumina adaptors were added in a first PCR, and a second PCR then increased library yield. The roughly 650 bp TCR product was size-selected on a 2% E-gel SizeSelection system after Ampure bead purification. Before pooling, libraries had their quality checked on a Bioanalyzer, their concentration measured with Qubit, and their quantity determined with the Kapa Library Quantification kit. An Illumina HiSeq 2500 was used to sequence the libraries paired-end at 2 x 150 bp. To increase sequence diversity, roughly 24-32% phiX was spiked into each library pool. The authors' analysis ran thus. Quality-filtered reads were processed with the UMI-based MiGEC pipeline, and over 75% of raw TCR sequences were removed by the MiGEC pipeline during error correction. VDJ genes were aligned to IMGT germline references, and each clonotype was defined by a unique CDR3 amino acid sequence together with V-J genes. Clonal expansion, Shannon diversity and CDR3 relatedness (CalcPairwiseDistances, ClusterSamples) were evaluated with VDJtools, and phylogenetic trees were built with CLCbio workbench. Clones with at least 8 unique UMIs were defined as expanded, with this threshold being based on coefficient-of-variation modelling across technical triplicates. The raw public data were reprocessed by TCRdb itself: fastp quality trimming at Q25, MiXCR clonotype calling, in-frame beta chains only. Every entry covers one CDR3 protein and lists the most common genes and DNA from its rows. The V and J calls were not made by the authors but by TCRdb's processing. The table for this sample lists about 81,000 distinct CDR3 sequences; roughly 4.5% of them were counted only once. Over 5.5% of the sample comes from the top ten.

The data were taken from a study of neurological immune-mediated disorders (dated by TCRdb to between 2018 and 2021). Background on the whole study: Among the approximately 34 multiple sclerosis patients, 31 had relapsing-remitting MS and 3 had secondary progressive MS. Peripheral blood TCR-beta repertoires from HTLV-I-associated myelopathy (HAM/TSP) patients, multiple sclerosis patients and healthy controls were compared by UMI-based sequencing. Alongside PBMC samples, the set of about 100 TCR-beta libraries contained longitudinal samples, technical triplicates, and paired CD4+ and CD8+ T-cell subsets that had been sorted. Longitudinal HAM/TSP donors and healthy donors each had 3 time-points at intervals of about 3-45 months. The cohort was made up of approximately 69 subjects, consisting of some 15 HAM/TSP patients, some 35 multiple sclerosis patients and 20 healthy controls. The investigation overall reported the following: Across subjects, expanded clones never shared an identical CDR3 amino acid sequence, which suggests that the TCR-beta repertoires in every group were private. TCR clonal expansion was highest in HAM/TSP patients and lowest in MS patients, with MS patients falling below even healthy controls. In phylogenetic analysis, the repertoires of 18 of 34 MS patients grouped into a cluster of related CDR3 sequences, which suggests a possible signature at the repertoire level. No association of the MS cluster with clinical or MRI features was observed, and the need for larger cohorts was stated by the authors.

The time point label on this specimen signifies: longitudinal time-point 3. For the unsorted PBMC libraries, 2 million PBMCs were stored in RNAlater at -80 degrees C until RNA extraction and were used to generate the libraries. The multiple sclerosis patients were enrolled in a US clinical protocol that evaluated disease progression with magnetic resonance imaging. Peripheral blood was subjected to Ficoll-Hypaque density gradient centrifugation to isolate PBMCs, which were then cryopreserved in liquid nitrogen. V is clipped by 7 bases and J by 4 bases, and the sequence between their germline boundaries is 20 bases long. CDR1 MDHEN and CDR2 SYDVKM were looked up in the germline V gene. From its cysteine to its phenylalanine, the CDR3 spans 16 amino acids. Solely the CDR3 DNA is kept, with 48 bases framed from the first base.

Here the chain combines TRBV28 and TRBJ2-4; a tentative D match to TRBD2 spans 6 bases. The sequence derives from a woman aged 60-70 years with multiple sclerosis. The sequenced sample consisted of PBMCs. The nucleotides read TGTGCCAGCACCCCGGGCCCGCAGGCGGGGAAAAACATTCAGTACTTC. It specifies CASTPGPQAGKNIQYF.